The rows below give T cell receptor beta chains drawn from one sample of a study of regulatory T cells in long-lasting Graves disease. TCRdb redid the calling of the multiplex PCR reads with MiXCR, one entry per CDR3 protein. The data contain about 370,000 distinct CDR3 sequences, around 16% of them seen just once; the ten biggest clones take up 20% to 25%. This sample comprised peripheral blood mononuclear cells (PBMCs), obtained at new diagnosis, from a patient treated with antithyroid drugs. The source of these receptors is a female donor with Graves disease. CDR3s include the opening cysteine and the closing phenylalanine or tryptophan. The order of the fields is D gene, V gene, CDR3 length, clone size, J gene, CDR3 protein, CDR3 DNA. The D gene is left open where the match is weak. Rows may omit the clone size; those that give it use once, few, many or a size class.

d_gene: TRBD2
v_gene: TRBV2
len: 20
abundance: few
j_gene: TRBJ2-7
CDR3aa: CASSATLRRGSGRQTYEQYF
CDR3nt: TGTGCCAGCAGTGCCACCCTCAGGCGGGGTAGCGGGAGGCAGACCTACGAGCAGTACTTC

d_gene: .
v_gene: TRBV27
len: 14
abundance: few
j_gene: TRBJ1-6
CDR3aa: CASSLFTSWSPLHF
CDR3nt: TGTGCCAGCAGTTTATTCACGTCCTGGTCACCCCTCCACTTT

d_gene: .
v_gene: TRBV5-1
len: 14
abundance: many
j_gene: TRBJ2-7
CDR3aa: CASSLASRTYEQYF
CDR3nt: TGCGCCAGCAGTCTGGCTAGCAGAACCTACGAGCAGTACTTC

d_gene: .
v_gene: TRBV11-2
len: 16
abundance: many
j_gene: TRBJ2-2
CDR3aa: CASSPGAVTNTGELFF
CDR3nt: TGTGCCAGCAGCCCCGGGGCAGTAACGAACACCGGGGAGCTGTTTTTT

d_gene: TRBD1
v_gene: TRBV27
len: 16
abundance: .
j_gene: TRBJ2-7
CDR3aa: CASSSPSSGQGNEQYF
CDR3nt: TGTGCCAGCAGTTCTCCCTCCTCGGGACAGGGCAACGAGCAGTACTTC

d_gene: TRBD1
v_gene: TRBV7-6
len: 14
abundance: many
j_gene: TRBJ1-1
CDR3aa: CASSLWGPGQAAFF
CDR3nt: TGTGCCAGCAGCTTGTGGGGCCCGGGACAGGCGGCTTTCTTT

d_gene: .
v_gene: TRBV28
len: 13
abundance: many
j_gene: TRBJ1-4
CDR3aa: CASTHGGGEKLFF
CDR3nt: TGTGCCAGCACCCATGGGGGCGGCGAAAAACTGTTTTTT

d_gene: .
v_gene: TRBV27
len: 13
abundance: many
j_gene: TRBJ2-5
CDR3aa: CASRTQAGETQYF
CDR3nt: TGTGCCAGCAGAACTCAAGCAGGCGAGACCCAGTACTTC

d_gene: .
v_gene: TRBV12-3/TRBV12-4
len: 13
abundance: .
j_gene: TRBJ1-2
CDR3aa: CASSFRGGDGYTF
CDR3nt: TGTGCCAGCAGTTTCCGGGGGGGCGATGGCTACACCTTC

d_gene: .
v_gene: TRBV11-2
len: 16
abundance: many
j_gene: TRBJ2-1
CDR3aa: CASSPPVWGAYNEQFF
CDR3nt: TGTGCCAGCAGCCCCCCGGTATGGGGGGCCTACAATGAGCAGTTCTTC

d_gene: .
v_gene: TRBV6-2/TRBV6-3
len: 13
abundance: many
j_gene: TRBJ2-1
CDR3aa: CASSYSLYNEQFF
CDR3nt: TGTGCCAGCAGTTATTCTCTGTACAATGAGCAGTTCTTC

d_gene: .
v_gene: TRBV28
len: 13
abundance: many
j_gene: TRBJ2-7
CDR3aa: CASNPGSSYEQYF
CDR3nt: TGTGCCAGCAACCCGGGCTCCTCCTACGAGCAGTACTTC

d_gene: .
v_gene: TRBV12-5
len: 15
abundance: many
j_gene: TRBJ1-2
CDR3aa: CASGLVLWTDYGYTF
CDR3nt: TGTGCTAGTGGTTTGGTACTCTGGACGGATTATGGCTACACCTTC

d_gene: .
v_gene: TRBV7-9
len: 17
abundance: many
j_gene: TRBJ1-1
CDR3aa: CASSTFPRGEGDTEAFF
CDR3nt: TGTGCCAGCAGCACTTTTCCTCGGGGAGAGGGAGACACTGAAGCTTTCTTT

d_gene: .
v_gene: TRBV12-3/TRBV12-4
len: 13
abundance: .
j_gene: TRBJ1-2
CDR3aa: CASSILSHYGYTF
CDR3nt: TGTGCCAGCAGTATATTATCCCACTATGGCTACACCTTC

d_gene: .
v_gene: TRBV12-3/TRBV12-4
len: 13
abundance: many
j_gene: TRBJ1-1
CDR3aa: CASSPIQVLEAFF
CDR3nt: TGTGCCAGCAGTCCGATACAGGTATTAGAAGCTTTCTTT

d_gene: .
v_gene: TRBV7-9
len: 11
abundance: .
j_gene: TRBJ2-1
CDR3aa: CASSSYYEQFF
CDR3nt: TGTGCCAGCAGCTCCTACTATGAGCAGTTCTTC

d_gene: .
v_gene: TRBV2
len: 13
abundance: many
j_gene: TRBJ1-6
CDR3aa: CASKTGNNSPLHF
CDR3nt: TGTGCCAGCAAAACAGGGAATAATTCACCCCTCCACTTT

d_gene: TRBD1
v_gene: TRBV27
len: 15
abundance: .
j_gene: TRBJ2-1
CDR3aa: CASSLRGTGYNEQFF
CDR3nt: TGTGCCAGCAGTTTAAGGGGGACAGGTTACAATGAGCAGTTCTTC

d_gene: .
v_gene: TRBV7-6
len: 15
abundance: .
j_gene: TRBJ2-3
CDR3aa: CASSLRLYSTDTQYF
CDR3nt: TGTGCCAGCAGCTTAAGGCTCTATAGCACAGATACGCAGTATTTT

d_gene: TRBD1
v_gene: TRBV12-3/TRBV12-4
len: 15
abundance: .
j_gene: TRBJ2-1
CDR3aa: CASSSGQGTYNEQFF
CDR3nt: TGTGCCAGCTCCTCGGGACAGGGTACCTACAATGAGCAGTTCTTC

d_gene: TRBD1
v_gene: TRBV12-3/TRBV12-4
len: 17
abundance: many
j_gene: TRBJ1-5
CDR3aa: CASSFRQGAYSNQPQHF
CDR3nt: TGTGCCAGCAGTTTCAGGCAGGGGGCCTATAGCAATCAGCCCCAGCATTTT

d_gene: .
v_gene: TRBV6-1
len: 17
abundance: many
j_gene: TRBJ1-2
CDR3aa: CASSFLWPRAANYGYTF
CDR3nt: TGTGCCAGCAGCTTCCTTTGGCCCAGGGCCGCTAACTATGGCTACACCTTC

d_gene: .
v_gene: TRBV19
len: 14
abundance: few
j_gene: TRBJ1-1
CDR3aa: CASTLGTQNTEAFF
CDR3nt: TGTGCCAGTACCTTAGGGACACAGAACACTGAAGCTTTCTTT

d_gene: TRBD1
v_gene: TRBV4-1
len: 15
abundance: few
j_gene: TRBJ1-4
CDR3aa: CASRGTGGTNEKLFF
CDR3nt: TGCGCCAGCAGGGGGACAGGAGGAACTAATGAAAAACTGTTTTTT

d_gene: .
v_gene: TRBV2
len: 15
abundance: many
j_gene: TRBJ1-1
CDR3aa: CASSADSRMNTEAFF
CDR3nt: TGTGCCAGCAGCGCCGACAGCCGAATGAACACTGAAGCTTTCTTT